This T cell receptor (beta chain) was identified in a study of technical replicates of blood from a few donors. The ends lost 0 bases at V and 3 bases at J; junction bases unmatched: 3. Germline CDR1 MNHEY, CDR2 SMNVEV (reference sequence). The length of the CDR3 is 16 residues. Clones were sequenced by immunoSEQ multiplex PCR, and TCRdb holds only the in-frame ones, with some missing. Of 55,000 to 70,000 clones in the sample, 86% were seen once. The gene calls are TRBV27 and TRBJ1-4; TRBD1 agrees at 8 bases. The sample taken for sequencing was PBMCs. The receptor's source is a human donor in good health. Some clones in this sample may be carry-over from other donors' samples. The CDR3 DNA reads TGTGCCAGCAGTTTATCTGAGACAGGGGCTAATGAAAAACTGTTTTTT. Amino acid sequence: CASSLSETGANEKLFF.